Following are 23 T cell receptor beta chains from one sample sequenced in a study of cytomegalovirus exposure and HLA in healthy donors. Primers included in the PCR were 60 Vbeta and 13 Jbeta primers. The data were produced by immunoSEQ multiplex PCR, yet TCRdb's version contains in-frame clones alone and is incomplete. The sample has about 94,000 clones; more than 60% are singletons. Sequencing input: PBMCs. These receptors all stem from a man under 40 in good health and CMV-seronegative.

This clone was found a few times. The V gene is TRBV9, the J gene TRBJ1-2; 9 nucleotides line up with TRBD1. This CDR3 is built from 15 residues. Looked up from germline, CDR1 is SGDLS and CDR2 is YYNGEE. J lost 2 bases, V lost 4 bases, and 6 bases had no gene match. This chain's CDR3 is CASSPRTGENYGYTF. The CDR3 bases are TGTGCCAGCAGCCCGAGGACAGGGGAGAACTATGGCTACACCTTC.

This chain uses TRBV7-2 with TRBJ2-1, with TRBD2 as a possible D gene (6 bases). CDR3 size: 14 residues. Germline V CDR1 and CDR2: SGHTA, FQGNSA. Trimming took off 8 bases at V and 0 bases at J, with 11 bases between the two ends. The CDR3 coding sequence is TGTGCCAGCCGGGGGTCGAGCTCCTACAATGAGCAGTTCTTC. As protein: CASRGSSSYNEQFF.

The chain joins TRBV6-4 to TRBJ2-1; TRBD2 matches at 9 bases. V lost 3 bases to trimming and J lost 4 bases; unmatched junction nucleotides: 4. Germline CDR1 MRHNA, CDR2 SNTAGT. This CDR3 spans 15 amino acids. The CDR3 reads CASSDSLAGYNEQFF. The CDR3, as DNA: TGTGCCAGCAGTGATTCACTAGCGGGTTACAATGAGCAGTTCTTC.

J is TRBJ1-3 and V is TRBV10-3; D perhaps matches TRBD1 (5 bases). CDR1 and CDR2 from the germline V gene are ENHRY and SYGVKD. CDR3 length: 14 amino acids. V was shortened by 11 bases and J by 0 bases, with 14 bases between the two germline ends. The CDR3: CAVWDSSSGNTIYF. DNA of the CDR3: TGTGCCGTTTGGGACTCTAGCTCTGGAAACACCATATATTTT.

V gene TRBV11-3 combines with J gene TRBJ2-3; tentatively, D is TRBD2 (5 bases). Germline V CDR1 and CDR2: SGHNT, YENEEA. V was clipped by 5 bases and J by 6 bases, with 9 bases between them. This CDR3 is 12 amino acids long. Written as DNA, the CDR3 is TGTGCCAGCAGCCGTACTAGGGATACGCAGTATTTT. It is translated as CASSRTRDTQYF.

This clone was detected only once. Other DNA sequences from this sample encode an identical CDR3 as well. The chain employs TRBV28 and TRBJ1-1, with a weak D call TRBD1 (6 bases). The CDR3 spans 12 residues. Between the trimmed V and J ends, which lost 6 bases and 1 base, there was a span of 6 bases. Germline CDR1 MDHEN, CDR2 SYDVKM. This chain's CDR3 is CASRTGNTEAFF. The CDR3 DNA sequence: TGTGCCAGCAGGACAGGGAACACTGAAGCTTTCTTT.

The chain employs TRBV9 and TRBJ1-2; tentative D call: TRBD1 (5 bases). The germline V gene encodes CDR1 SGDLS and CDR2 YYNGEE. The CDR3 is 15 amino acids. V lost 1 base and J lost 4, with 14 bases in between. The CDR3 sequence is CASSVSGGGPYGYTF. The CDR3 DNA follows: TGTGCCAGCAGCGTAAGCGGGGGGGGACCCTATGGCTACACCTTC.

The chain couples TRBV28 to TRBJ1-5; weak D call: TRBD1 (5 bases). Germline V CDR1 and CDR2: MDHEN, SYDVKM. V gave up 5 bases and J gave up 8 bases, with 19 bases separating them. CDR3 length: 15 residues. The CDR3 nucleotides are TGTGCCAGCAGTACCCCCGGGGGGGGAATGAAGCCCCAGCATTTT. Its translation is CASSTPGGGMKPQHF.

CDR3 amino acids: CASSLRGTSLYEQFF. DNA for the CDR3: TGTGCCAGCAGCTTGAGAGGGACTAGTCTCTATGAGCAGTTCTTC. The chain links TRBV7-8 to TRBJ2-1; TRBD2 matches 8 bases. Germline V gene lookup returns CDR1 SGHVS and CDR2 FQNEAQ. The CDR3 extends over 15 amino acids. With V trimmed by 3 bases and J by 8 bases, 9 bases remained unmatched.

The chain couples TRBV7-9 to TRBJ2-7; 8 positions match TRBD2. Germline CDR1 is SEHNR and CDR2 is FQNEAQ (reference sequence). After removal of 5 bases from V and 0 bases from J, the junction contained 9 bases not matched to a gene. The CDR3 loop spans 16 amino acids. Written as DNA, the CDR3 is TGTGCCAGCAGCCCACGGGGGGGGGAAGCCTCCTACGAGCAGTACTTC. Its protein is CASSPRGGEASYEQYF.

The V and J genes are TRBV25-1 and TRBJ1-6, with D maybe TRBD1 (6 bases). The CDR3 runs to 17 residues. CDR1 and CDR2 (germline): MGHDK, SYGVNS. Trimming took off 3 bases at V and 8 bases at J, with 20 bases between the two ends. The CDR3, as DNA: TGTGCCAGCAGTGACCGTACAGGGATTGACGGGTATTCACCCCTCCACTTT. This encodes CASSDRTGIDGYSPLHF.

There are a few counts of this clone. This chain connects TRBV6-5 to TRBJ2-7; D gene ambiguous. The CDR3 has 15 residues. The V gene lost 7 bases and the J gene lost 3 bases, with 19 bases spanning the gap. Germline lookup yields CDR1 MNHEY and CDR2 SVGAGI. CDR3 DNA sequence: TGTGCCAGCACCCTTACCCGCCGGGTAGACTACGAGCAGTACTTC. It yields the protein CASTLTRRVDYEQYF.

The gene calls are TRBV7-2 and TRBJ2-5, with TRBD1 matching over 11 bases. The J segment lost 5 bases and the V segment lost 5 bases, leaving 7 bases of the junction unmatched. There are 15 residues in the CDR3. Germline assignment: CDR1 SGHTA and CDR2 FQGNSA. This CDR3 is CASSLRTGGWETQYF. The CDR3 coding sequence is TGTGCCAGCAGCCTCCGGACAGGGGGCTGGGAGACCCAGTACTTC.

The chain has TRBV5-6 and TRBJ2-6; TRBD1 matches 7 bases. After removal of 0 bases from V and 0 bases from J, the junction contained 9 bases not matched to a gene. The CDR3 has 19 amino acids. The germline V gene encodes CDR1 SGHDT and CDR2 YYEEEE. Written as DNA, the CDR3 is TGTGCCAGCAGCTTGGTTCGTTGGGACAGCCTCTCTGGGGCCAACGTCCTGACTTTC. Translating it yields CASSLVRWDSLSGANVLTF.

The J gene is TRBJ2-5, the V gene TRBV5-4; D might be TRBD1 (6 bases). CDR1 and CDR2 (germline): SGHNT, YYREEE (reference sequence). The CDR3 extends over 15 amino acids. Deletions cut 3 bases from V and 2 bases from J, with 14 bases between. Here the CDR3 DNA reads TGTGCCAGCAGCTCACAGGGAAACCCTCAAGAGACCCAGTACTTC. Protein sequence: CASSSQGNPQETQYF.

The chain joins TRBV19 to TRBJ2-7; 7 bases line up with TRBD1. The CDR3 runs to 13 residues. Trimming removed 3 bases from V and 7 bases from J; junction bases left unmatched: 6. From germline, CDR1 is LNHDA and CDR2 SQIVND (reference sequence). The CDR3 region is CASSIEGAKEQYF. CDR3 in DNA: TGTGCCAGTAGTATCGAGGGGGCGAAAGAGCAGTACTTC.

The rearrangement links TRBV7-3 to TRBJ1-1; TRBD1 might be the D (5 bases). With 8 bases removed from V and 3 bases from J, the gap between germline ends came to 22 bases. Per germline, CDR1 SGHTA and CDR2 FQGTGA. The CDR3 length is 16 residues. As DNA, the CDR3 is TGTGCCAGCCACGCGGGGGGAAAGGTTGATGACACTGAAGCTTTCTTT. This gives the protein CASHAGGKVDDTEAFF.

V usage is TRBV21-1 and J usage is TRBJ2-5; TRBD1, as called in the table, went unchecked against the DNA. TRBV21-1 is labeled a pseudogene. The CDR3 has 17 residues. The CDR3 protein is CASSKEVYSRYQETQYF. The CDR3 bases are TGTGCCAGCAGCAAAGAGGTGTACAGCCGGTACCAAGAGACCCAGTACTTC.

A few counts support this clone. The chain recombines TRBV7-3 with TRBJ2-2; the D gene is possibly TRBD1 (5 bases). Germline V lookup: CDR1 SGHTA, CDR2 FQGTGA. V was shortened by 2 bases and J by 7 bases, with 5 bases between the two germline ends. The CDR3 is made up of 12 amino acids. The CDR3 DNA reads as TGTGCCAGCAGCTTAGACAGCGGGGAGCTGTTTTTT. Translating it yields CASSLDSGELFF.

This clone occurred once. This rearrangement joins TRBV7-9 to TRBJ2-2; D is possibly TRBD1 (5 bases). Germline V CDR1 and CDR2: SEHNR, FQNEAQ (reference sequence). The CDR3 consists of 14 residues. The germline V and J ends were trimmed by 4 bases and 0 bases, with 6 bases remaining between them. This chain's CDR3 is CASSSRANTGELFF. The CDR3, as DNA: TGTGCCAGCAGCTCCAGGGCGAACACCGGGGAGCTGTTTTTT.

The gene calls are TRBV5-8 and TRBJ2-3, with D uncertain. The CDR3 sequence is 13 residues long. Trimming removed 4 bases from V and 0 bases from J, with 6 bases in between. The germline gives CDR1 SGHTS, CDR2 YDEGEE. Here the CDR3 reads CASSAESTDTQYF. CDR3 sequence (DNA): TGTGCCAGCAGCGCGGAGAGCACAGATACGCAGTATTTT.

The V and J genes are TRBV25-1 and TRBJ1-1; D not certain. Trimming removed 3 bases from V and 0 bases from J, with 11 bases in between. The CDR3 is made up of 15 amino acids. Germline loops: CDR1 MGHDK, CDR2 SYGVNS. CDR3 loop: CASSEWASLNTEAFF. DNA of the CDR3: TGTGCCAGCAGTGAGTGGGCCAGTTTGAACACTGAAGCTTTCTTT.

The V gene is TRBV2, the J gene TRBJ2-5, with 7 bases fitting TRBD2. Germline V gene data show CDR1 as SNHLY and CDR2 as FYNNEI. Losses at the gene ends were 6 bases for V and 2 bases for J; bases not matched to a gene: 9. This CDR3 is 15 amino acids long. The CDR3 DNA reads as TGTGCCAGCAGGGGAGGGAACGGGATACAAGAGACCCAGTACTTC. Translated: CASRGGNGIQETQYF. The full variable domain, rest sourced from reference TRBV2 and TRBJ2-5, is EPEVTQTPSHQVTQMGQEVILRCVPISNHLYFYWYRQILGQKVEFLVSFYNNEISEKSEIFDDQFSVERPDGSNFTLKIRSTKLEDSAMYFCASRGGNGIQETQYFGPGTRLLVL.